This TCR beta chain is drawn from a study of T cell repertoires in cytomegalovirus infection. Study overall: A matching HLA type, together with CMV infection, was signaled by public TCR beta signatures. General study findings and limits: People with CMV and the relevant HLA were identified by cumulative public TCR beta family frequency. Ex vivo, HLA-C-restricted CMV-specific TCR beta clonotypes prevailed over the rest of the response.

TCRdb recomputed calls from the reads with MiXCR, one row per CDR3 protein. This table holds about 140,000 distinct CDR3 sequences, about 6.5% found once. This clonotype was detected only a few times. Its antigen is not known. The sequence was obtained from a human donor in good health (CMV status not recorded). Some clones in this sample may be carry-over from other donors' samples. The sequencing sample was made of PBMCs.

The CDR3 nucleotides are TGTGCCAGCTCAGCAACGGGAGGACAAAACACTGAAGCTTTCTTT. Amino acid sequence: CASSATGGQNTEAFF. The V call is TRBV18, the J call TRBJ1-1; D possibly corresponds to TRBD1 (5 bases). The length of the CDR3 is 15 residues. Trimming removed 5 bases at V and 2 bases at J, with 15 bases between. Per germline, CDR1 KGHSH and CDR2 LQKENI.